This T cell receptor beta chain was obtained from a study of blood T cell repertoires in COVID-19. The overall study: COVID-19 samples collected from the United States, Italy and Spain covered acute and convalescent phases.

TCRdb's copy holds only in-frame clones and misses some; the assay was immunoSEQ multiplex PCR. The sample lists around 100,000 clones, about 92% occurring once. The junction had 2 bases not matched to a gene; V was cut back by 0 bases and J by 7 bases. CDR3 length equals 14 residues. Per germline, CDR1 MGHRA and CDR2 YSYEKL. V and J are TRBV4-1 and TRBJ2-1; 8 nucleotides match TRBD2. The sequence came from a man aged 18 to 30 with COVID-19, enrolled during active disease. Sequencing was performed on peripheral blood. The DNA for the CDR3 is TGCGCCAGCAGCCAAGATCTAGCGGGTAATGAGCAGTTCTTC. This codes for CASSQDLAGNEQFF.